The 5 T cell receptor beta chains given below trace back to one sample, sequenced in a study of CD8 T cells in ankylosing spondylitis. TCRdb called the 5' RACE reads again in MiXCR, with one record for every CDR3 protein. The table shows around 250,000 distinct CDR3 sequences, with 18% occurring only once. Sequencing was performed on blood, either unsorted or a sorted T cell fraction (not recorded which). These receptors were obtained from a male donor with ankylosing spondylitis or in good health (not recorded which).

CDR3 region: CASSWGTSGFSYNEQFF. The CDR3 DNA sequence: TGCGCCAGCAGCTGGGGGACTAGCGGTTTTTCCTACAATGAGCAGTTCTTC. The chain has TRBV5-1 and TRBJ2-1, with TRBD2 matching 11 bases. Looked up from germline, CDR1 is SGHRS and CDR2 is YFSETQ. This CDR3 region has 17 residues. V trimming: 3 bases; J trimming: 1 base; junction bases outside the gene matches: 6.

This clonotype was detected a few times. The chain couples TRBV9 to TRBJ1-5; 10 bases fit TRBD1. The V segment lost 4 bases and the J segment 3 bases; nucleotides outside the gene matches: 7. Germline-derived CDR1 and CDR2 are SGDLS and YYNGEE. The CDR3 is 16 amino acids. CDR3 region: CASSTGQGTDNQPQHF. In DNA form, the CDR3 reads TGTGCCAGCAGCACGGGACAGGGGACCGACAATCAGCCCCAGCATTTT.

This clonotype was counted only a few times. This chain uses TRBV3-1 with TRBJ2-1; TRBD2 is a possible D gene (5 bases). Trimming cost V 0 bases and J 8 bases, with 14 bases left between them. The V gene's germline CDR1 is LGHDT and CDR2 YNNKEL (reference sequence). CDR3 size: 15 residues. The CDR3 sequence: CASSQESGRVDEQFF. CDR3 nucleotide sequence: TGTGCCAGCAGCCAAGAGAGCGGAAGGGTGGATGAGCAGTTCTTC.

The rearrangement uses TRBV6-2 or TRBV6-3 and TRBJ2-1, with TRBD2 as a possible D gene (5 bases). The CDR3 is made up of 14 amino acids. Trimming took off 0 bases at V and 5 bases at J, with 8 bases between the two ends. Germline V gene data show CDR1 as MNHEY and CDR2 as SVGEGT. The CDR3 DNA is TGTGCCAGCAGTTACTCTGACGGGGACAATGAGCAGTTCTTC. Its translation: CASSYSDGDNEQFF.

The chain joins TRBV5-1 to TRBJ2-7; TRBD1 agrees at 10 bases. V was pared by 3 bases and J by 5 bases, with 2 bases of the junction left unmatched. This CDR3 contains 13 residues. CDR1 SGHRS and CDR2 YFSETQ come from the germline V gene. CDR3 DNA: TGCGCCAGCAGCTCGGGGACAGGGGACGAGCAGTACTTC. Protein product: CASSSGTGDEQYF.